Listed here are 19 T cell receptor beta chains from one sample, sequenced in a study of CD4 T cells in relation to SARS-CoV-2 and coronaviruses. Sequencing used immunoSEQ multiplex PCR; TCRdb keeps in-frame clones, though not all of them. The table includes around 23,000 clones, approximately 82% detected once. Unexposed donor CD4+ T cells date from about 2011-2018, before the COVID-19 pandemic. After roughly ten days of culture, CD4+ T cells were isolated. No antigens are known for them. The specimen was CD4+ T cells from PBMCs, cultured in vitro. These receptors all come from a human donor in good health.

This clone was seen more than once but under ten times. The chain recombines TRBV5-1 with TRBJ1-1, with D maybe TRBD1 (6 bases). The CDR3 is 14 amino acids. CDR1 is SGHRS and CDR2 is YFSETQ in the germline V gene. The germline V and J ends were trimmed by 3 bases and 5 bases, with 14 bases remaining between them. DNA for the CDR3: TGCGCCAGCAGCTCGACAGGTGAAAAAACTGAAGCTTTCTTT. It specifies CASSSTGEKTEAFF.

This rearrangement joins TRBV18 to TRBJ1-1; D gene unclear. V was pared by 5 bases and J by 4 bases, with 11 bases between. This CDR3 spans 13 amino acids. Germline V lookup: CDR1 KGHSH, CDR2 LQKENI. The CDR3 coding sequence is TGTGCCAGCTCAAATTCGGCGATCACTGAAGCTTTCTTT. Translated, it gives CASSNSAITEAFF.

The chain joins TRBV6-5 to TRBJ1-4; D may be TRBD1 (6 bases). CDR1 MNHEY and CDR2 SVGAGI come from the germline V gene. V was clipped by 8 bases and J by 8 bases, with 21 bases between them. The CDR3 loop spans 15 amino acids. The chain's CDR3 is CASRWGATGREKLFF. The DNA of the CDR3 is TGTGCCAGCCGATGGGGGGCCACCGGGCGAGAAAAACTGTTTTTT.

V usage is TRBV5-1 and J usage is TRBJ2-1, with 7 bases matching TRBD2. The germline CDR1 and CDR2 sequences are SGHRS and YFSETQ. This CDR3 region has 16 residues. V dropped 4 bases and J dropped 8; count of bases not matched to a gene: 15. CDR3 in amino acids: CASSPLLTAGYDEQFF. CDR3 sequence (DNA): TGCGCCAGCAGCCCCCTCTTGACAGCGGGATATGATGAGCAGTTCTTC.

The J gene is TRBJ2-7, the V gene TRBV7-3; 8 bases fit TRBD1. The germline V gene has CDR1 SGHTA and CDR2 FQGTGA. The CDR3 extends over 14 amino acids. V lost 5 bases, J lost 0 bases, and 3 bases stayed unmatched. CDR3 in amino acids: CASSLGTGSYEQYF. The CDR3, as DNA: TGTGCCAGCAGCCTGGGGACAGGCTCCTACGAGCAGTACTTC.

The chain is built from TRBV6-2 or TRBV6-3 and TRBJ1-1; D is uncertain. This CDR3 comprises 15 residues. Germline V gives CDR1 MNHEY, CDR2 SVGEGT. V was trimmed by 5 bases and J by 0 bases, leaving 13 bases between them. This chain's CDR3 is CASSDGFAMNTEAFF. The CDR3 DNA sequence: TGTGCCAGCAGTGACGGTTTTGCAATGAACACTGAAGCTTTCTTT.

This chain connects TRBV7-9 to TRBJ1-4; 9 bases map to TRBD1. Losses at the gene ends were 5 bases for V and 3 bases for J; bases not matched to a gene: 4. CDR3 size: 15 residues. Germline-derived CDR1 and CDR2 are SEHNR and FQNEAQ (reference sequence). This CDR3 reads CASSPGQGANEKLFF. CDR3 nucleotide sequence: TGTGCCAGCAGCCCGGGACAGGGAGCTAATGAAAAACTGTTTTTT.

The rearrangement links TRBV11-2 to TRBJ2-7; D may be TRBD1 (6 bases). The CDR3 is 15 amino acids. In germline, CDR1 is SGHAT, CDR2 FQNNGV. Trimming stripped 5 bases from V and 6 bases from J, with 20 bases between. CDR3 nucleotide sequence: TGTGCCAGCAGCCCCGGGACACTAACCCACAGCGAGCAGTACTTC. Amino acids: CASSPGTLTHSEQYF.

The rearrangement uses TRBV30 and TRBJ1-4; tentative D call: TRBD1 (5 bases). Trimming took off 4 bases at V and 7 bases at J, with 16 bases between the two ends. CDR3 size: 14 residues. Germline values: CDR1 GTSNPN, CDR2 SVGIG (reference sequence). The CDR3, as DNA: TGTGCCTGGATCGATTCAGGGAGGAGTGAAAAACTGTTTTTT. Its protein product is CAWIDSGRSEKLFF.

DNA for the CDR3: TGTGCCAGCAGCCTTAGCGGAGTCGGGGAGACCCAGTACTTC. Translation gives CASSLSGVGETQYF. The chain recombines TRBV7-9 with TRBJ2-5; a possible D gene is TRBD2 (6 bases). The CDR3 sequence is 14 residues long. CDR1 and CDR2 (germline): SEHNR, FQNEAQ (reference sequence). The germline V and J ends were trimmed by 5 bases and 5 bases, with 15 bases remaining between them.

The chain links TRBV5-1 to TRBJ2-3; maybe TRBD1 (8 bases). Germline V gives CDR1 SGHRS, CDR2 YFSETQ. This CDR3 has 16 amino acids. V shed 4 bases and J shed 4 bases, with 19 bases lying between them. The CDR3 protein is CASSGRGTGDSDTQYF. The CDR3 DNA sequence: TGCGCCAGCAGCGGGAGGGGGACAGGAGACTCAGATACGCAGTATTTT.

CDR3 coding DNA: TGTGCCAGCAGCCAAGAGCGAAGGGTTAATTCACCCCTCCACTTT. Translated: CASSQERRVNSPLHF. This sequence joins TRBV4-2 and TRBJ1-6; D remains unclear. The length of the CDR3 is 15 residues. Per the germline V gene, CDR1 is LGHNA and CDR2 is YNFKEQ. The V end lost 0 bases, the J end lost 6 bases, and 9 bases lay between the germline ends.

This rearrangement joins TRBV7-9 to TRBJ1-1; D not certain. CDR1 SEHNR and CDR2 FQNEAQ come from the germline V gene (reference sequence). The V end lost 2 bases, the J end lost 1 base, and 5 bases lay between the germline ends. The CDR3 contains 13 residues. CDR3 nucleotide sequence: TGTGCCAGCAGCTTAATGGAGAACACTGAAGCTTTCTTT. It codes for CASSLMENTEAFF.

The chain links TRBV3-1 (or the pseudogene TRBV3-2) to TRBJ2-7; perhaps TRBD2 as D (6 bases). There are 17 residues in the CDR3. Trimming took 0 bases from V and 0 from J, leaving 15 bases between them. CDR1 LGHDT and CDR2 YNNKEL come from the germline V gene (reference sequence). CDR3 in DNA: TGTGCCAGCAGCCAAGATCTCTGGCGGGGTATCTCCTACGAGCAGTACTTC. This sequence encodes CASSQDLWRGISYEQYF.

This clone was recorded a few times. The rearrangement links TRBV14 to TRBJ1-1, with TRBD1 matching over 7 bases. The CDR3 has 13 residues. Looked up from germline, CDR1 is SGHDN and CDR2 is FVKESK. Trimming at V came to 6 bases and at J to 3 bases, leaving 4 bases not matched to a gene. CDR3 loop: CASSQQGDTEAFF. The CDR3 nucleotides read TGTGCCAGCAGTCAGCAGGGGGACACTGAAGCTTTCTTT.

This rearrangement joins TRBV19 to TRBJ2-2; TRBD2 agrees at 12 bases. Germline CDR1 and CDR2: LNHDA and SQIVND (reference sequence). Unmatched junction bases numbered 3, after V lost 8 bases and J lost 5 bases. The CDR3 is 14 amino acids. The CDR3 region is CASAGTSGTGELFF. The CDR3 region has the DNA TGTGCCAGTGCCGGGACTAGCGGGACCGGGGAGCTGTTTTTT.

The CDR3 DNA follows: TGTGCCAGCAGTGAAACCGGGAGGTCTTCACCCCTCCACTTT. This sequence encodes CASSETGRSSPLHF. The V gene is TRBV6-1, the J gene TRBJ1-6; D is unresolved. The V end lost 2 bases, the J end lost 9 bases, and 11 bases lay between the germline ends. This CDR3 contains 14 residues. The germline V gene encodes CDR1 MNHNS and CDR2 SASEGT.

This clone was counted a single time. The chain has TRBV15 and TRBJ1-1, with D perhaps TRBD1 (5 bases). V was cut by 1 base and J by 3 bases, with 12 bases left in between. The CDR3 has 15 residues. The germline V gene has CDR1 LNHNV and CDR2 YYDKDF (reference sequence). CDR3 DNA: TGTGCCACCAGCAGAGTCCAGGGTCCGTACACTGAAGCTTTCTTT. Protein sequence: CATSRVQGPYTEAFF.

This clone was observed a handful of times. The gene calls are TRBV2 and TRBJ1-4; D gene ambiguous. CDR1 SNHLY and CDR2 FYNNEI come from the germline V gene. This CDR3 comprises 15 residues. With 4 bases removed from V and 8 bases from J, the gap between germline ends came to 17 bases. DNA for the CDR3: TGTGCCAGCAGTGGTCTCGCGGGTTTACCGGAAAAACTGTTTTTT. This sequence encodes CASSGLAGLPEKLFF.